The rows below give T cell receptor beta chains drawn from one sample of a study of post-analysis software for immune sequencing data. Using its own MiXCR run on the PCR reads, TCRdb lists one record per CDR3 protein. Of over 700,000 distinct CDR3 sequences detected, just under 30% appear once; the ten largest clones hold approximately 0.6%. Sequencing input: blood. Every receptor here comes from a girl under 18 with multiple sclerosis. CDR3s leave out the opening cysteine and the closing phenylalanine or tryptophan. D genes are given only for firm matches.

v_gene	j_gene	d_gene	CDR3aa
TRBV6-6	TRBJ2-1	-	ASSPDPASNEQF
TRBV6-5	TRBJ1-1	-	ASSSSTEAF
TRBV5-1	TRBJ2-5	TRBD2	ASSLAALAGEETQY
TRBV20-1	TRBJ2-4	-	SVDSMLAKNIQY
TRBV10-3	TRBJ1-1	-	AIRGDANTEAF
TRBV2	TRBJ2-1	TRBD2	ASRGTSGSHNEQF
TRBV14	TRBJ1-1	TRBD1	ASSQEKSSRGLLNTEAF
TRBV12-3/TRBV12-4	TRBJ1-2	TRBD1	ASSETGQGSRGYT
TRBV20-1	TRBJ2-7	TRBD2	SARGTSGRGVYEQY
TRBV20-1	TRBJ2-1	TRBD2	SARVAGGLRNEQF
TRBV10-2	TRBJ2-5	-	ASRDRMGSETQY
TRBV3-1	TRBJ2-3	-	ASSQDDTQY
TRBV7-2	TRBJ2-5	-	ASSLSTGRLETQY
TRBV20-1	TRBJ2-7	TRBD1	SARDRISYEQY
TRBV4-3	TRBJ2-5	-	ASSPRGGLQETQY
TRBV29-1	TRBJ1-1	-	SATLVGTEAF
TRBV10-3	TRBJ2-7	-	ATAGGAYEQY
TRBV5-1	TRBJ1-3	-	ASSAQGTGNTIY
TRBV27	TRBJ2-1	TRBD2	ASSSTSGRLNEQF
TRBV29-1	TRBJ2-3	-	SATGPGLTDTQY
TRBV7-2	TRBJ2-1	-	ASSLARDSYNEQF
TRBV5-1	TRBJ2-6	-	ASSARTDSGANVLT
TRBV5-1	TRBJ2-6	TRBD1	ASTQQGAGANVLT
TRBV5-1	TRBJ2-5	TRBD1	ASSTGTGSQETQY
TRBV20-1	TRBJ1-1	-	SAEYAGSSNTEAF
TRBV29-1	TRBJ2-4	-	SVVWEAKNIQY
TRBV10-3	TRBJ2-5	-	AIRGLQETQY
TRBV7-2	TRBJ2-5	TRBD2	ASSLVLAGGQETQY
TRBV6-1	TRBJ2-7	-	ASSERGQGSGGNEQY